The entry below describes one T cell receptor (beta chain). What it recognizes is unknown. This CDR3 is built from 14 residues. Germline CDR1 SGHNT, CDR2 YYREEE (reference sequence). V was cut by 0 bases and J by 8 bases, with 14 bases left in between. These data are taken from a study of shared clonotypes between healthy human individuals. Study results and limitations: For naive CD4 cells, 4% to 5% of clonotypes were shared across a few donors. Relative to memory subsets, naive subsets generally showed larger estimated richness.

At deep level, the assay was performed. Sorted-subset replicate PCR reactions contained roughly 200 ng DNA, corresponding to some 29,000 T cell genomes. TCRdb keeps only in-frame clones here, not all; method: immunoSEQ multiplex PCR. The data contain about 2.4 million clones, 93% of them singletons. Specimen: naive CD4+ T cells from PBMCs. Subset here: CD45RA+ positively selected. The rearrangement uses TRBV5-4 and TRBJ1-2; D gene ambiguous. The clonotype comes from a man in his late teens or twenties in good health. Some clones in this sample may be carry-over from other donors' samples. CDR3 nucleotides: TGTGCCAGCAGCTTGGCGAGCTGGGTAAGCGGCTACACCTTC. This codes for CASSLASWVSGYTF.